The entry below gives a single TCR beta chain sequence along with its context. Its antigen is unknown. V dropped 2 bases and J dropped 5 bases, with 11 bases sitting between them. The CDR3 spans 14 residues. Germline V gene data show CDR1 as MNHEY and CDR2 as SMNVEV (reference sequence). The sample originates from a study of cytomegalovirus exposure and HLA in healthy donors. Overall study results and limits: Upon later analysis, TCR association rates were observed to vary by HLA locus, being highest for DRB1 and lowest for HLA-C. Later analysis reportedly placed an Asian-associated ancestry cluster below the roughly 700-donor mean in N-insertions. Rarity held for most TCR sequences, but there were some public TCRs that occurred in many donors.

The PCR was carried out with 60 Vbeta primers and 13 Jbeta primers. Produced via immunoSEQ multiplex PCR; TCRdb's table is partial and in-frame only. The sample carries 150,000 to 200,000 clones, 70% to 80% recorded once. J is TRBJ2-3 and V is TRBV27; D possibly corresponds to TRBD2 (5 bases). Sequenced input: PBMCs. The TCR was taken from a woman aged 45-65 years in good health and CMV-seronegative. The CDR3 DNA is TGTGCCAGCAGTTTAGGAGGACCGGGAGATACGCAGTATTTT. It codes for CASSLGGPGDTQYF.